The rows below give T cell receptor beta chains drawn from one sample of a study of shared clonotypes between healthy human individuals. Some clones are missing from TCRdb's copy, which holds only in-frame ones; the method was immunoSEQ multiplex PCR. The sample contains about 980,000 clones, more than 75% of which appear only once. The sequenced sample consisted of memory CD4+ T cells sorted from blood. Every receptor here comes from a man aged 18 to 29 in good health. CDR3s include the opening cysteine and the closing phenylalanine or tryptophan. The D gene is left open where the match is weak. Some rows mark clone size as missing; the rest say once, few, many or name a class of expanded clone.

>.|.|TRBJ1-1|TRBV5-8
TGTGCCAGTTCTTCCAGGAACACTGAAGCTTTCTTT
CASSSRNTEAFF
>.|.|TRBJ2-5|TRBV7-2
TGTGCCAGCAGCTCCCTCAGTGAGACCCAGTACTTC
CASSSLSETQYF
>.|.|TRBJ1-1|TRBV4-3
TGCGCCAGCAGCCAGGACCAACAGAGGGGGAATAAAGCTTTCTTT
CASSQDQQRGNKAFF
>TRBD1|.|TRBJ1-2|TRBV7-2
TGTGCCAGCAGCTACTACGGCGGACAGGGGCTGACCTATGGCTACACCTTC
CASSYYGGQGLTYGYTF
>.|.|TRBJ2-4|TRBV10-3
TGTGCCATCAGTGAGTCGGTAGCCAAAAACATTCAGTACTTC
CAISESVAKNIQYF
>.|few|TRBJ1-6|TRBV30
TGTGCCTGGAGTCTTCAGGGGTCACCCCTCCACTTT
CAWSLQGSPLHF
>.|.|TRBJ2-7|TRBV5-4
TGTGCCAGCAGCTCCCGGGACGCCAACTACGAGCAGTACTTC
CASSSRDANYEQYF
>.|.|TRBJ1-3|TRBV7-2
TGTGCCAGCAGCTTAGACCCTTTAGGCTCTGGAAACACCATATATTTT
CASSLDPLGSGNTIYF
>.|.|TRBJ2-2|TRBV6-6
TGTGCAAGCCGGTCCGGGGCGGGGACCGGGGAGCTGTTTTTT
CASRSGAGTGELFF
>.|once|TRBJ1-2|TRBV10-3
TGTGCCATCAGTGAGAAAGGGGCTGGCTCCGGCTATGGCTACACCTTC
CAISEKGAGSGYGYTF
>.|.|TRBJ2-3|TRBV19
TGTGCCAGTAATTGGGGGACTAGCACAGATACGCAGTATTTT
CASNWGTSTDTQYF
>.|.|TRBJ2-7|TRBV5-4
TGTGCCAGCAGCCCCGGTTGGGGGATGATAGCCTACGAGCAGTACTTC
CASSPGWGMIAYEQYF
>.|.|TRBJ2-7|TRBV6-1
TGTGCCAGCAGTGAATTCTTTGAGACAGAGACCTACGAGCAGTACTTC
CASSEFFETETYEQYF
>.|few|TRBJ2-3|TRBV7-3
TGTGCCAGCAGCTTATTCGGGGATACGCAGTATTTT
CASSLFGDTQYF
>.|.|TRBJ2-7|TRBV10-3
TGTGCCATCAGTGAGCCCAGTGGCGCAGGGCCTTCCTACGAGCAGTACTTC
CAISEPSGAGPSYEQYF
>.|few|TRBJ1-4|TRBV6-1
TGTGCCAGCAGTGAAGATCGATCTACGGAACTGTTTTTT
CASSEDRSTELFF
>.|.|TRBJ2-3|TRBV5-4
TGTGCCAGCAGCAGGGACCGTCCCACAGATACGCAGTATTTT
CASSRDRPTDTQYF
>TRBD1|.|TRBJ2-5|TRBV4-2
TGTGCCAGCAGCCAAGACAGGGGGCAAGAGACCCAGTACTTC
CASSQDRGQETQYF
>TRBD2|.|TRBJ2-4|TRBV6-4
TGTGCCAGCAGTGACCCCCTAGGACTAGTGACAAACATTCAGTACTTC
CASSDPLGLVTNIQYF
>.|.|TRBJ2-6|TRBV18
TGTGCCAGCTCACCGAGGGCGGACAACGTCCTGACTTTC
CASSPRADNVLTF
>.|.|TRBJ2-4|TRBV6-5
TGTGCCAGTCAACCTATAGACAGGGCCAAAAACATTCAGTACTTC
CASQPIDRAKNIQYF
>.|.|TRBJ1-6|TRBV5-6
TGTGCCAGCACCGCTCCGGGTGGGAAGGGGGATTCACCCCTCCACTTT
CASTAPGGKGDSPLHF
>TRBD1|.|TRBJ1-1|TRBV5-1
TGCGCCAGCAGCCGGGACAGCGCTTTGGACACTGAAGCTTTCTTT
CASSRDSALDTEAFF
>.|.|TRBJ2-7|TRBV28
TGTGCCAGCAGTCCCACCTCGCGGGGCCGCGGTCTATACGAGCAGTACTTC
CASSPTSRGRGLYEQYF
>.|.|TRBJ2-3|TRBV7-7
TGTGCTAGCAGCTTAGGGGGAAACACAGATACGCAGTATTTT
CASSLGGNTDTQYF
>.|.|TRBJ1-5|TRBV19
TGTGCCAGCCAAGGAGGGGTAAGGGGCAATCAGCCCCAGCATTTT
CASQGGVRGNQPQHF
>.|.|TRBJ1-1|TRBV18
TGTGCCAGCTCCCTAACAGTGGGGACTGAAGCTTTCTTT
CASSLTVGTEAFF
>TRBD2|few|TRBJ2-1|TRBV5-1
TGCGCCAGCAGCCCGACTAGCGGGGGAACGGGTGAGCAGTTCTTC
CASSPTSGGTGEQFF
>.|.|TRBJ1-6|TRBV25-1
TGTGCCAGCAGTTCCTCACGGGGTATCGGTTCACCCCTCCACTTT
CASSSSRGIGSPLHF
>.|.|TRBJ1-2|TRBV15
TGTGCCACCAGCAGAGATAGGACGGAGCATGGCTACACCTTC
CATSRDRTEHGYTF